These T cell receptor beta chains were read from a single sample in a study of blood T cells in healthy people across ages. From the 5' RACE reads, TCRdb called clonotypes with MiXCR, one entry per CDR3 protein. The profile shows 270,000 or so distinct CDR3 sequences, 25% to 30% of them singletons. The source material was blood. The origin of the receptors is a woman aged 70-85 years in good health. Each CDR3 is given with its conserved first and last residue. D genes are given only for firm matches. Clone sizes are given selectively: once, few, many, or a class where the clone is expanded.

NA	14	TRBV11-2	TRBJ2-5	NA	CASGNPAGAYGQYF	TGTGCCAGCGGTAATCCCGCAGGCGCCTACGGGCAGTACTTC
NA	14	TRBV5-1	TRBJ1-1	NA	CASTQGASNTEAFF	TGCGCCAGCACCCAAGGAGCCTCGAACACTGAAGCTTTCTTT
many	15	TRBV14	TRBJ2-1	NA	CASSHLEWGYNEQFF	TGTGCCAGCAGCCACCTGGAGTGGGGCTACAATGAGCAGTTCTTC
NA	16	TRBV7-2	TRBJ2-5	TRBD2	CASSLARSSGQETQYF	TGTGCCAGCAGCTTAGCGAGGTCTAGCGGACAAGAGACCCAGTACTTC
few	15	TRBV13	TRBJ2-5	TRBD2	CASSSGLAGGETQYF	TGTGCCAGCAGCTCCGGACTAGCGGGAGGGGAGACCCAGTACTTC
NA	12	TRBV6-2/TRBV6-3	TRBJ1-5	TRBD1	CASSYPGQVGHF	TGTGCCAGCAGTTACCCGGGACAGGTTGGGCATTTT
few	14	TRBV7-9	TRBJ2-7	TRBD1	CASSDRDRAYEQYF	TGTGCCAGCAGCGACCGGGACAGAGCCTACGAGCAGTACTTC
NA	16	TRBV5-5	TRBJ2-1	TRBD2	CASSPEGGSPYNEQFF	TGTGCCAGCAGCCCCGAAGGCGGGAGCCCCTACAATGAGCAGTTCTTC
few	15	TRBV20-1	TRBJ2-4	NA	CSARSPRDAKNIQYF	TGCAGTGCTAGGAGCCCCAGGGATGCCAAAAACATTCAGTACTTC
NA	14	TRBV20-1	TRBJ1-5	TRBD1	CSALDREKEQPQHF	TGCAGTGCTCTCGACAGGGAGAAAGAACAGCCCCAGCATTTT
NA	12	TRBV2	TRBJ1-1	NA	CASDREGREAFF	TGTGCCAGCGATAGGGAAGGTCGTGAAGCTTTCTTT
NA	15	TRBV11-2	TRBJ1-4	NA	CASSPDGPPNEKLFF	TGTGCCAGCAGCCCGGACGGACCACCTAATGAAAAACTGTTTTTT
NA	12	TRBV7-2	TRBJ2-7	TRBD2	CASSATSGRPNF	TGTGCCAGCAGCGCTACTAGCGGGAGGCCTAACTTC
few	19	TRBV27	TRBJ2-2	TRBD2	CASSSGLAGVGVNTGELFF	TGTGCCAGCAGCTCGGGACTAGCGGGAGTTGGGGTAAACACCGGGGAGCTGTTTTTT
once	12	TRBV7-2	TRBJ1-2	NA	CASSLRGYGYTF	TGTGCCAGCAGCCTTAGGGGTTATGGCTACACCTTC
few	15	TRBV7-2	TRBJ1-1	NA	CASSPSGPLNTEAFF	TGTGCCAGCAGCCCGAGTGGACCCTTGAACACTGAAGCTTTCTTT
NA	16	TRBV7-3	TRBJ2-3	TRBD2	CASSWGLAGATDTQYF	TGTGCCAGCAGCTGGGGACTAGCGGGAGCCACAGATACGCAGTATTTT
NA	16	TRBV28	TRBJ2-7	NA	CAGSPWSLQTTYEQYF	TGTGCCGGCAGCCCCTGGTCGTTGCAGACCACCTACGAGCAGTACTTC
few	20	TRBV3-1	TRBJ2-1	TRBD2	CASSQEQGVPAGRQRNEQFF	TGTGCCAGCAGCCAAGAACAAGGGGTACCAGCGGGGAGACAACGCAATGAGCAGTTCTTC
few	16	TRBV28	TRBJ2-7	TRBD2	CASSNGLAGESYEQYF	TGTGCCAGCAGCAACGGACTAGCGGGAGAGTCCTACGAGCAGTACTTC
NA	15	TRBV5-1	TRBJ1-5	NA	CASSLGGGSHQPQHF	TGCGCCAGCAGCTTAGGAGGGGGGTCTCATCAGCCCCAGCATTTT
few	14	TRBV5-1	TRBJ2-5	NA	CASSLGGYQEAQYF	TGCGCCAGCAGCTTGGGGGGCTACCAAGAGGCCCAGTACTTC
NA	14	TRBV20-1	TRBJ2-3	NA	CSAPVRLGADTQYF	TGCAGTGCTCCTGTCCGGTTGGGGGCGGATACGCAGTATTTT
NA	17	TRBV27	TRBJ2-7	NA	CASSSYGLGRFSYEQYF	TGTGCCAGCAGTTCCTACGGACTCGGGCGGTTCTCCTACGAGCAGTACTTC
NA	14	TRBV13	TRBJ2-5	NA	CASTPPGSRGTQYF	TGTGCCAGCACCCCCCCGGGATCTCGAGGGACCCAGTACTTC
NA	15	TRBV2	TRBJ2-3	NA	CASSDRTTSPDTQYF	TGTGCCAGCAGTGATCGGACTACGTCCCCCGATACGCAGTATTTT
NA	13	TRBV2	TRBJ1-1	NA	CASSGLEVTEAFF	TGTGCCAGCAGTGGATTGGAGGTCACTGAAGCTTTCTTT
few	16	TRBV11-1	TRBJ2-5	TRBD2	CASSPTRGRASETQYF	TGTGCCAGCAGCCCAACGCGCGGGAGGGCCAGCGAGACCCAGTACTTC
NA	11	TRBV9	TRBJ2-1	NA	CASSVGLEQFF	TGTGCCAGCAGCGTCGGACTTGAGCAGTTCTTC
few	15	TRBV12-3/TRBV12-4	TRBJ1-5	NA	CASSKGPNSNQPQHF	TGTGCCAGCAGCAAGGGGCCCAATAGCAATCAGCCCCAGCATTTT
NA	15	TRBV20-1	TRBJ1-6	TRBD1	CSATRPGQGYSPLHF	TGCAGTGCTACTCGCCCGGGACAGGGGTATTCACCCCTCCACTTT
NA	15	TRBV28	TRBJ2-7	TRBD2	CASSPGEGWAYEQYF	TGTGCCAGCAGCCCGGGGGAGGGGTGGGCCTACGAGCAGTACTTC
few	11	TRBV29-1	TRBJ2-7	NA	CSVLVRNEQYF	TGCAGCGTGTTGGTTCGCAACGAGCAGTACTTC
NA	17	TRBV12-3/TRBV12-4	TRBJ1-5	NA	CASSLALGGPFNQPQHF	TGTGCCAGCAGTTTAGCGCTAGGGGGACCTTTCAATCAGCCCCAGCATTTT
NA	13	TRBV29-1	TRBJ2-3	TRBD2	CSVAGGSKDTQYF	TGCAGCGTTGCTGGCGGGAGTAAAGATACGCAGTATTTT
few	16	TRBV6-5	TRBJ2-1	TRBD2	CASSSPGTSGSGEQFF	TGTGCCAGCAGTTCCCCCGGGACTAGCGGGAGCGGTGAGCAGTTCTTC
NA	11	TRBV21-1	TRBJ2-5	NA	CASDEGETQYF	TGTGCCAGCGACGAGGGGGAGACCCAGTACTTC
NA	16	TRBV6-6	TRBJ2-7	TRBD2	CASSYTGGGGAHEQYF	TGTGCCAGCAGTTACACGGGTGGCGGGGGAGCCCACGAGCAGTACTTC